Following are 24 T cell receptor beta chains from one sample sequenced in a study of blood T cell repertoires in COVID-19 (dated by TCRdb to the early 2020s). Preparation of the library involved the immunoSEQ multiplex PCR assay. TCRdb carries this immuneACCESS record with in-frame sequences only. Its versions omit some clonotypes, under half of them owing to an unresolved V gene in the studies checked, with the rest unexplained. This sample comprises 220,000 or so clones, roughly 82% of them detected only once. Of the sample, approximately 2.1% falls within the top ten clones. The sequencing input was PBMCs or T cells enriched from blood (not recorded which). The receptors were gathered from a woman in her fifties or sixties who had recovered from COVID-19.

The rearrangement joins TRBV6-1 to TRBJ2-1; D is perhaps TRBD2 (7 bases). V was cut by 3 bases and J by 7 bases, with 16 bases left in between. This CDR3 region has 15 residues. CDR1 is MNHNS, CDR2 SASEGT, per germline. The CDR3 here is CASSDRGALANEQFF. In nucleotides, the CDR3 is TGTGCCAGCAGTGATCGGGGGGCCCTAGCGAATGAGCAGTTCTTC.

The V call is TRBV28, the J call TRBJ1-4; weak D call: TRBD1 (5 bases). V lost 6 bases and J lost 0, with 20 bases in between. The CDR3 extends over 18 amino acids. CDR1 and CDR2 from the germline V gene are MDHEN and SYDVKM. CDR3 nucleotide sequence: TGTGCCAGCAGAATTCAAAGACAGACCGTTGCAACTAATGAAAAACTGTTTTTT. It yields the protein CASRIQRQTVATNEKLFF.

The sample holds one count of this clone. The CDR3 DNA reads as TGTGCCAGCAGCTCCTATAGCGGGGGGGCATATGAGCAGTTCTTC. Protein product: CASSSYSGGAYEQFF. The chain joins TRBV9 to TRBJ2-1; 11 bases are shared with TRBD2. This CDR3 is built from 15 residues. Looked up from germline, CDR1 is SGDLS and CDR2 is YYNGEE. V trimming: 4 bases; J trimming: 8 bases; junction bases outside the gene matches: 8.

This clone was seen a single time. V gene TRBV11-3 combines with J gene TRBJ2-7; D might be TRBD1 (5 bases). The germline V and J ends were trimmed by 3 bases and 3 bases, with 12 bases remaining between them. This CDR3 has 14 residues. The germline V gene encodes CDR1 SGHNT and CDR2 YENEEA. CDR3 sequence (DNA): TGTGCCAGCAGCTTCCGAAAGGGGCTCTACGAGCAGTACTTC. It translates to CASSFRKGLYEQYF.

The V and J genes are TRBV28 and TRBJ1-2, with 7 nucleotides matching TRBD1. The CDR3 sequence is 12 residues long. V lost 8 bases and J lost 8; bases outside the gene matches: 8. Looked up from germline, CDR1 is MDHEN and CDR2 is SYDVKM. CDR3 nucleotide sequence: TGTGCCAGCCAGACAGGGCCTATCGGCTACACCTTC. Residues: CASQTGPIGYTF.

This chain uses TRBV3-1 (or the pseudogene TRBV3-2) with TRBJ1-3; TRBD1 is a possible D gene (5 bases). In germline, CDR1 is LGHDT, CDR2 YNNKEL (reference sequence). Deletions cut 1 base from V and 4 bases from J, with 11 bases between. This CDR3 is built from 15 residues. The CDR3 DNA sequence: TGTGCCAGCAGCCAAGCGCAGGGTGGAGGAAACACCATATATTTT. Encoded protein: CASSQAQGGGNTIYF.

Concerning this clone: Other DNA sequences from this sample encode an identical CDR3 as well. This chain links TRBV9 with TRBJ1-1, with 9 nucleotides matching TRBD1. This CDR3 comprises 14 residues. V lost 2 bases, J lost 5 bases, and 4 bases stayed unmatched. Germline V CDR1 and CDR2: SGDLS, YYNGEE. CDR3 protein: CASSVGQGNTEAFF. In DNA, the CDR3 is TGTGCCAGCAGCGTGGGACAGGGAAATACTGAAGCTTTCTTT.

The chain recombines TRBV9 with TRBJ1-2, with TRBD1 identical over 12 bases. Trimming at V came to 5 bases and at J to 2 bases, leaving 13 bases not matched to a gene. The CDR3 spans 18 residues. Germline CDR1 and CDR2: SGDLS and YYNGEE. CDR3 sequence: CASSRTGPGQGANYGYTF. CDR3 in DNA: TGTGCCAGCAGTCGTACGGGACCGGGACAGGGGGCGAACTATGGCTACACCTTC.

In its sample, this clone was seen a few times. This sequence joins TRBV7-9 and TRBJ1-6; 7 bases are shared with TRBD1. The CDR3 is 16 amino acids. V shed 5 bases, J shed 8 bases, and the junction held 12 bases outside the gene matches. The germline gives CDR1 SEHNR, CDR2 FQNEAQ (reference sequence). DNA of the CDR3: TGTGCCAGCAGCCCCCTGGGGGCAGGGGGACATTCACCCCTCCACTTT. Translating gives CASSPLGAGGHSPLHF.

This chain links TRBV20-1 with TRBJ1-5, with D unresolved. V dropped 2 bases and J dropped 4 bases, with 3 bases sitting between them. Per germline, CDR1 DFQATT and CDR2 SNEGSKA (reference sequence). The CDR3 is made up of 11 amino acids. CDR3 in DNA: TGCAGTGCTAGATCTAATCAGCCCCAGCATTTT. Encoded protein: CSARSNQPQHF.

This clone was counted between two and nine times. The chain employs TRBV30 and TRBJ1-2; 7 positions match TRBD1. Trimming removed 5 bases from V and 8 bases from J; junction bases left unmatched: 11. The CDR3 covers 13 residues. Germline V CDR1 and CDR2: GTSNPN, SVGIG (reference sequence). CDR3 nucleotides: TGTGCCTGGCAACGACAGGGATTTGCCGGCTACACCTTC. Translating gives CAWQRQGFAGYTF.

This clone was seen a single time. V gene TRBV19 combines with J gene TRBJ2-1, with 15 bases aligning to TRBD2. The CDR3 extends over 15 amino acids. The V gene end was trimmed by 7 bases and the J gene end by 7 bases; junction bases not matched to a gene: 5. From germline, CDR1 is LNHDA and CDR2 SQIVND (reference sequence). The CDR3 protein is CASMGLAGGVNEQFF. Written as DNA, the CDR3 is TGTGCCAGTATGGGACTAGCGGGAGGAGTTAATGAGCAGTTCTTC.

The rearrangement joins TRBV29-1 to TRBJ2-2, with 8 bases identical to TRBD1. Germline loops: CDR1 SQVTM, CDR2 ANQGSEA. Unmatched junction bases numbered 5, after V lost 5 bases and J lost 3 bases. The CDR3 runs 14 residues. CDR3 region: CSVYDRGDTGELFF. The CDR3 coding sequence is TGCAGCGTTTATGACAGGGGAGACACCGGGGAGCTGTTTTTT.

This chain links TRBV18 with TRBJ1-4, with D possibly TRBD1 on 5 matching bases. Germline loops: CDR1 KGHSH, CDR2 LQKENI. Trimming removed 2 bases from V and 7 bases from J, with 20 bases in between. The CDR3 runs to 17 residues. As DNA, the CDR3 is TGTGCCAGCTCACCAAGCCCCCAGGGTGTATCGAGTGAAAAACTGTTTTTT. Translation: CASSPSPQGVSSEKLFF.

The chain combines TRBV19 with TRBJ1-5; TRBD1 agrees at 11 bases. This CDR3 has 15 residues. The germline gives CDR1 LNHDA, CDR2 SQIVND (reference sequence). J lost 5 bases, V lost 10 bases, and 10 bases had no gene match. The CDR3: CATERGTGGDQPQHF. DNA for the CDR3: TGTGCCACCGAGCGGGGGACAGGGGGTGATCAGCCCCAGCATTTT.

The rearrangement joins TRBV7-2 to TRBJ2-1, with 9 bases identical to TRBD1. This CDR3 spans 14 amino acids. The germline CDR1 and CDR2 sequences are SGHTA and FQGNSA. The ends lost 6 bases at V and 8 bases at J; junction bases unmatched: 8. CDR3 DNA: TGTGCCAGCAGGATTCCCGGGACAGGGCATGAGCAGTTCTTC. It is translated as CASRIPGTGHEQFF.

This CDR3 reads CASSPRQRLYEQYF. CDR3 bases: TGTGCCAGCAGCCCCCGACAGAGACTCTACGAGCAGTACTTC. V usage is TRBV13 and J usage is TRBJ2-7; TRBD1 might be the D (5 bases). Per the germline V gene, CDR1 is PRHDT and CDR2 is FYEKMQ (reference sequence). The CDR3 sequence is 14 residues long. Trimming took 5 bases from V and 3 from J, leaving 14 bases between them.

The chain carries TRBV10-3 and TRBJ1-5; D unclear. The ends were cut back, 6 bases at V and 2 bases at J, with 17 bases in the middle. Germline V lookup: CDR1 ENHRY, CDR2 SYGVKD. The CDR3 has 16 amino acids. CDR3: CAISPEGRLGNQPQHF. CDR3 DNA: TGTGCCATCAGCCCGGAAGGGAGGCTCGGCAATCAGCCCCAGCATTTT.

The V and J genes are TRBV4-1 and TRBJ2-1, with D perhaps TRBD1 (7 bases). With 4 bases removed from V and 8 bases from J, the gap between germline ends came to 24 bases. Germline V gene data show CDR1 as MGHRA and CDR2 as YSYEKL. The CDR3 loop spans 17 amino acids. CDR3 in amino acids: CASSRFGTSDRSDEQFF. The CDR3 DNA follows: TGCGCCAGCAGCCGCTTCGGGACTTCGGACAGGAGCGATGAGCAGTTCTTC.

The chain couples TRBV18 to TRBJ1-3; D unclear. V lost 2 bases and J 0 bases, leaving 8 bases between the germline ends. The CDR3 consists of 15 residues. Looked up from germline, CDR1 is KGHSH and CDR2 is LQKENI. CDR3 sequence: CASSPIESSGNTIYF. CDR3 in DNA: TGTGCCAGCTCACCAATAGAGAGCTCTGGAAACACCATATATTTT.

The V call is TRBV5-4, the J call TRBJ1-2, with D perhaps TRBD1 (5 bases). Germline V CDR1 and CDR2: SGHNT, YYREEE (reference sequence). This CDR3 has 15 residues. V gave up 3 bases and J gave up 2 bases, with 14 bases separating them. The CDR3 is CASSSTRGTNYGYTF. CDR3 coding DNA: TGTGCCAGCAGCTCGACCCGGGGGACGAACTATGGCTACACCTTC.

The table lists this clone with a count of one. The rearrangement uses TRBV9 and TRBJ2-5; tentatively, D is TRBD1 (5 bases). The CDR3 runs 16 residues. Germline CDR1 and CDR2: SGDLS and YYNGEE. Trimming took 4 bases from V and 7 from J, leaving 23 bases between them. The CDR3 DNA follows: TGTGCCAGCAGCCTTTCGTCAGGGCCGCAATTAGGGACCCAGTACTTC. Protein: CASSLSSGPQLGTQYF.

The chain has TRBV2 and TRBJ2-2; weak D call: TRBD2 (5 bases). CDR1 SNHLY and CDR2 FYNNEI come from the germline V gene. V was shortened by 6 bases and J by 2 bases, with 7 bases between the two germline ends. The CDR3 contains 13 residues. This CDR3 reads CASSGINTGELFF. The CDR3 DNA reads as TGTGCCAGCAGCGGGATAAACACCGGGGAGCTGTTTTTT.

The J gene is TRBJ1-2, the V gene TRBV27, with 9 bases aligning to TRBD1. From germline, CDR1 is MNHEY and CDR2 SMNVEV (reference sequence). After removal of 2 bases from V and 5 bases from J, the junction contained 9 bases not matched to a gene. The CDR3 covers 16 residues. CDR3 residues: CASSLEPGTGFYGYTF. For the CDR3, the DNA is TGTGCCAGCAGTTTAGAACCCGGGACAGGGTTTTATGGCTACACCTTC.